This TCR beta chain is drawn from a study of cytomegalovirus exposure and HLA in healthy donors. Whole-study findings and limits: Common viral pathogens (according to a later analysis) appeared linked to several of the most significant clusters. Reports indicate that TCR beta sequences accurately predicted the HLA-A and HLA-B alleles of most subjects. A later analysis reportedly found fewer N-insertions in an Asian-associated ancestry cluster than the approximately 700-donor mean.

This CDR3 has 14 amino acids. The PCR used 60 Vbeta and 13 Jbeta primers. Produced via immunoSEQ multiplex PCR; TCRdb's table is partial and in-frame only. Seen here are 95,000 to 150,000 clones, 80% observed once, and the top ten hold 1.2%. As regards this clone: Its cognate antigen is unknown.

The source is a female donor in good health and CMV-seronegative. Sequencing was carried out using PBMCs. The chain has TRBV12-2 and TRBJ1-3; the table gives TRBD1 as D, unverified against the DNA. TRBV12-2 is noted as a pseudogene. DNA of the CDR3: TGTGCAAGTCGCTCCTGGCAGGGCAGAAACACCATATATTTT. This sequence encodes CASRSWQGRNTIYF.